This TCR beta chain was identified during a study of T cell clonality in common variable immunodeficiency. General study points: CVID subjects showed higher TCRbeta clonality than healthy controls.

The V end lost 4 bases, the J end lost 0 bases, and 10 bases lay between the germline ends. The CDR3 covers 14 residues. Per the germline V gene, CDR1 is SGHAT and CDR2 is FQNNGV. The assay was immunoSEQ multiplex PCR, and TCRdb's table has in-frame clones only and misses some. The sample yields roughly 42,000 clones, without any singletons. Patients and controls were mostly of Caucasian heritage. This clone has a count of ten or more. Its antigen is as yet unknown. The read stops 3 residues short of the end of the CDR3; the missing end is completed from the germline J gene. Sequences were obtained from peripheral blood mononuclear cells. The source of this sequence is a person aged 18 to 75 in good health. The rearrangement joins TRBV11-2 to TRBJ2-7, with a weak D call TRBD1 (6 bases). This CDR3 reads CASSSTGPSYEQYF. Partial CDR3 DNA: TGTGCCAGCAGCTCAACAGGGCCCTCCTACGAG.